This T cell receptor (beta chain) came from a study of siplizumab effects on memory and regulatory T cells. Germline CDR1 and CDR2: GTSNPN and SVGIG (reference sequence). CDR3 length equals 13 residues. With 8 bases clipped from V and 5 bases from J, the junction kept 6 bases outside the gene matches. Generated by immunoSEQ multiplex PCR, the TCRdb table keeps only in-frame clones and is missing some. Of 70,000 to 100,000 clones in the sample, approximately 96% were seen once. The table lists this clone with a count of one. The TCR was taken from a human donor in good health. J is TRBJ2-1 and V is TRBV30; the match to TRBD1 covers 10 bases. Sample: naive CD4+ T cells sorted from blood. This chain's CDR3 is CARTGTGDNEQFF. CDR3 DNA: TGTGCCAGAACCGGGACAGGGGACAATGAGCAGTTCTTC.